This T cell receptor (beta chain) was profiled in a study of T cells in Graves' hyperthyroidism and ophthalmopathy. The CDR3 loop spans 19 amino acids. Trimming cost V 4 bases and J 8 bases; bases outside gene matches: 20. Amplification targeted TCR beta CDR3 regions from RNA transcripts. TCR CDR3 regions were first amplified by RT-PCR with HTBI primers. TCRdb independently ran MiXCR on the multiplex PCR reads; one entry per CDR3 protein. The sample lists some 550,000 distinct CDR3 sequences, roughly 20% occurring once. Clinical symptoms, serum thyroxine and TRAb, thyroid ultrasound and orbital computed tomography together formed the diagnostic basis.

This clonotype was obtained from a young man with Graves' hyperthyroidism. Input material: blood. This chain links TRBV12-3 or TRBV12-4 with TRBJ1-2, with 12 nucleotides matching TRBD1. CDR3 coding DNA: TGTGCCAGCAGTTCGTCCTCCGCGGGACAGGGGGCTCCTGGTGAGGGCTACACCTTC. Protein: CASSSSSAGQGAPGEGYTF.